This T cell receptor (beta chain) was obtained from a study of shared clonotypes between healthy human individuals. CDR3 length: 14 amino acids. The germline CDR1 and CDR2 sequences are MNHEY and SMNVEV (reference sequence). With 5 bases removed from V and 6 bases from J, the gap between germline ends came to 14 bases. The authors distributed each subset's genomic DNA evenly over several immunoSEQ plates. In the study's own analysis: ImmunoSEQ yielded junction-only sequences lacking quality scores, so filtering differed. The repertoire was sequenced with immunoSEQ multiplex PCR; TCRdb's copy has only in-frame clones and lacks some. The V and J calls and clone size come from that table; D and trimming were worked out from the DNA. In the table there are more than 400,000 clones, 95% to 97% of which are singletons. The donors, healthy adults who were HIV-negative, had experienced no recent acute infections or vaccinations.

Material for sequencing was naive CD4+ T cells sorted from blood. As for subset: CD45RA+ positively selected. This sequence originates from a woman between 25 and 40 years old in good health. The chain is built from TRBV27 and TRBJ1-5; D perhaps matches TRBD1 (5 bases). CDR3 in amino acids: CASSPRPGGQPQHF. Here the CDR3 DNA reads TGTGCCAGCAGTCCCCGACCGGGGGGTCAGCCCCAGCATTTT.